Below, 12 T cell receptor beta chains from the same sample are listed, as sequenced in a study of cytomegalovirus exposure and HLA in healthy donors. PCR involved 60 Vbeta and 13 Jbeta primers. TCRdb's copy holds only in-frame clones and misses some; the assay was immunoSEQ multiplex PCR. The sample contains under 130,000 clones, just under 75% of which appear only once. The specimen was PBMCs. These receptor sequences come from a man aged 45-60 years in good health and CMV-seropositive.

This clone was observed a handful of times. This chain connects TRBV7-8 to TRBJ2-3, with TRBD2 identical over 10 bases. Germline CDR1 is SGHVS and CDR2 is FQNEAQ. The CDR3 totals 17 residues. V was pared by 3 bases and J by 2 bases, with 8 bases of the junction left unmatched. In nucleotides, the CDR3 is TGTGCCAGCAGCTTTTCCAGACTAGCGGGTATCACAGATACGCAGTATTTT. Protein product: CASSFSRLAGITDTQYF. The variable domain in full, completed from reference TRBV7-8 and TRBJ2-3, reads GAGVSQSPRYKVAKRGQDVALRCDPISGHVSLFWYQQALGQGPEFLTYFQNEAQLDKSGLPSDRFFAERPEGSVSTLKIQRTQQEDSAVYLCASSFSRLAGITDTQYFGPGTRLTVL.

This clone has only one observation. The chain employs TRBV5-1 and TRBJ2-5, with D perhaps TRBD1 (5 bases). The end of the DNA aligns better with TRBJ2-7, so the J call may be wrong. The CDR3 runs 14 residues. CDR1 SGHRS and CDR2 YFSETQ come from the germline V gene. In DNA form, the CDR3 reads TGCGCCAGCAGCTTGGGACAGCAGATTTACGAGCAGTACTTC. Protein sequence: CASSLGQQIYEQYF.

The J gene is TRBJ2-6, the V gene TRBV5-1; D is possibly TRBD1 (6 bases). CDR1 and CDR2 (germline): SGHRS, YFSETQ. The length of the CDR3 is 16 residues. Trimming shortened V by 1 base and J by 0 bases, and 8 bases separated the two germline ends. CDR3 sequence (DNA): TGCGCCAGCAGCTTGCAGGGGCGCTCTGGGGCCAACGTCCTGACTTTC. Translating it yields CASSLQGRSGANVLTF. Full variable domain (remainder filled in from reference TRBV5-1 and TRBJ2-6): KAGVTQTPRYLIKTRGQQVTLSCSPISGHRSVSWYQQTPGQGLQFLFEYFSETQRNKGNFPGRFSGRQFSNSRSEMNVSTLELGDSALYLCASSLQGRSGANVLTFGAGSRLTVL.

This clone was detected only once. This chain connects TRBV6-5 to TRBJ2-2; D gene unclear. There are 12 residues in the CDR3. Trimming removed 6 bases at V and 5 bases at J, with 7 bases between. Germline V CDR1 and CDR2: MNHEY, SVGAGI. The CDR3 region has the DNA TGTGCCAGCAGCTTATTAACCGGGGAGCTGTTTTTT. Translation gives CASSLLTGELFF.

The chain links TRBV4-2 to TRBJ2-3; 7 positions agree with TRBD1. V lost 1 base, J lost 2 bases, and 3 bases stayed unmatched. Germline-derived CDR1 and CDR2 are LGHNA and YNFKEQ. The CDR3 is made up of 15 amino acids. The chain's CDR3 is CASSQGQGNTDTQYF. CDR3 bases: TGTGCCAGCAGCCAAGGACAGGGCAACACAGATACGCAGTATTTT.

There are a few counts of this clone. The V gene is TRBV7-2, the J gene TRBJ2-7, with 10 bases identical to TRBD1. The CDR3 runs to 17 residues. V shed 7 bases and J 0 bases; nucleotides not matched to a gene: 12. Germline CDR1 is SGHTA and CDR2 is FQGNSA. CDR3 nucleotide sequence: TGTGCCAGCACGACTATACGTGGGACAGGGGTCTCCTACGAGCAGTACTTC. Translated, it gives CASTTIRGTGVSYEQYF.

This clone was picked up one time. V and J are TRBV9 and TRBJ1-2; D is unresolved. V was cut by 0 bases and J by 4 bases, with 7 bases left in between. CDR1 SGDLS and CDR2 YYNGEE come from the germline V gene. The CDR3 has 13 amino acids. The CDR3 coding sequence is TGTGCCAGCAGCGTAGACGGGTTCTATGGCTACACCTTC. Translated, it gives CASSVDGFYGYTF.

The V call is TRBV6-1, the J call TRBJ1-2, with TRBD1 matching 11 bases. In germline, CDR1 is MNHNS, CDR2 SASEGT. This CDR3 spans 15 amino acids. After removal of 6 bases from V and 1 base from J, the junction contained 4 bases not matched to a gene. CDR3 bases: TGTGCCAGCAGGTTCGGGACAGGGGGTAACTATGGCTACACCTTC. Amino acid sequence: CASRFGTGGNYGYTF.

This sequence joins TRBV12-2 and TRBJ2-7; the DNA was not compared with TRBD1, the D call given in the table. TRBV12-2 is an annotated pseudogene. The CDR3 is made up of 15 amino acids. The CDR3 DNA sequence: TGTGCAAGTCGCTTAGCGCGACAGGGGGCCCACGAGCAGTACTTC. Translated, it gives CASRLARQGAHEQYF.

CDR3 amino acids: CASSKGTPGINEQFF. As DNA, the CDR3 is TGTGCCAGCAGCAAGGGGACTCCGGGGATAAATGAGCAGTTCTTC. This sequence joins TRBV7-9 and TRBJ2-1, with D tentatively TRBD2 (6 bases). CDR1 and CDR2 (germline): SEHNR, FQNEAQ (reference sequence). Between the trimmed V and J ends, which lost 5 bases and 7 bases, there was a span of 18 bases. The CDR3 spans 15 residues.

This clone came up a few times. This chain connects TRBV19 to TRBJ2-3, with D perhaps TRBD2 (7 bases). In germline, CDR1 is LNHDA, CDR2 SQIVND (reference sequence). The CDR3 is made up of 16 amino acids. V shed 3 bases and J shed 5 bases, with 18 bases lying between them. The CDR3 reads CASSIGGGGGEDTQYF. The CDR3 DNA sequence: TGTGCCAGTAGTATTGGGGGCGGGGGAGGGGAAGATACGCAGTATTTT.

This rearrangement joins TRBV4-1 to TRBJ2-2, with D perhaps matching TRBD2 (5 bases). The CDR3 runs 15 residues. Trimming stripped 4 bases from V and 0 bases from J, with 9 bases between. Germline CDR1 and CDR2: MGHRA and YSYEKL. CDR3: CASSRGQANTGELFF. The CDR3 DNA follows: TGCGCCAGCAGCCGCGGGCAGGCGAACACCGGGGAGCTGTTTTTT.